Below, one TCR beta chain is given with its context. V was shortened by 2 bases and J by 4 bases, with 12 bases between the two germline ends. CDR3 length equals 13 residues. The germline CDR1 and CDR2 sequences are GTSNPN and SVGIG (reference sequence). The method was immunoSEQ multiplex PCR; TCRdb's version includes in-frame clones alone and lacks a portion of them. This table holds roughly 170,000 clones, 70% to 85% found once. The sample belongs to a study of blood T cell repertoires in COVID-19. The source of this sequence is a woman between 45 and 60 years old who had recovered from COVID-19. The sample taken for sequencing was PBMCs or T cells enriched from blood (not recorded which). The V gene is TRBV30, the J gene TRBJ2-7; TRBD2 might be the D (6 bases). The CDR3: CAWSRGIKYEQYF. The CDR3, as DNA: TGTGCCTGGAGTCGGGGGATAAAGTACGAGCAGTACTTC.